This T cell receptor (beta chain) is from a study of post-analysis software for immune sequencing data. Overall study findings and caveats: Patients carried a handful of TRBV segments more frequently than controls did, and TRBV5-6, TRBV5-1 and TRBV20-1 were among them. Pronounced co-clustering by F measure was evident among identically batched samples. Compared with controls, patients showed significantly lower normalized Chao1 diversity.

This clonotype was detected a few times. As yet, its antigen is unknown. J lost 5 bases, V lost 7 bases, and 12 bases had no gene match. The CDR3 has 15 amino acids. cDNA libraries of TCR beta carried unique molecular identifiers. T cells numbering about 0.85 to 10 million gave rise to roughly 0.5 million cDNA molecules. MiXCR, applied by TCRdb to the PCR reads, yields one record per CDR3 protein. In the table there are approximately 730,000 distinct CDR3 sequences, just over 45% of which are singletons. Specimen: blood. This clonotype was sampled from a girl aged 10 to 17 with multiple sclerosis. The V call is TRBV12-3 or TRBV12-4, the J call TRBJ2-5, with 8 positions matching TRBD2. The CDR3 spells CASTPRSSGKETQYF. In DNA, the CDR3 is TGTGCCAGCACCCCACGTAGTAGCGGGAAGGAGACCCAGTACTTC.